A selection of T cell receptor beta chains follows, all from one sample in a study of identical twins. TCRdb used MiXCR to reprocess the 5' RACE reads, holding one entry per CDR3 protein. The sample holds approximately 500,000 distinct CDR3 sequences, roughly 26% seen once. These data were likewise used in another study, on T cells expressing NK-cell markers.

Material for sequencing was CD4+ T cells sorted from blood. Receptor source: a woman between 18 and 29 years old in good health. Both conserved end residues are part of each CDR3. A D gene is named only where the DNA matches it firmly. Clone size is shown for a subset of rows, as once, few, many or a class of expanded clone.

d_call | j_call | v_call | clone_size | cdr3_aa | cdr3_nt
TRBD2 | TRBJ2-3 | TRBV5-1 | few | CASSLVLAERGTDTQYF | TGCGCCAGCAGCTTGGTTCTAGCGGAGAGGGGCACAGATACGCAGTATTTT
- | TRBJ2-2 | TRBV7-9 | - | CASSLAGGSGELFF | TGTGCCAGCAGCTTAGCAGGGGGTTCCGGGGAGCTGTTTTTT
TRBD1 | TRBJ2-7 | TRBV10-3 | few | CAISQQDRSSYEQYF | TGTGCCATCAGTCAACAGGACAGGAGTTCCTACGAGCAGTACTTC
TRBD1 | TRBJ1-6 | TRBV12-3/TRBV12-4 | - | CASRPDRVHSPLHF | TGTGCCAGCAGACCCGACAGGGTACACTCACCCCTCCACTTT
TRBD1 | TRBJ2-1 | TRBV5-6 | - | CASSASRGRIYNEQFF | TGTGCCAGCTCAGCTTCCAGGGGGAGAATCTACAATGAGCAGTTCTTC
- | TRBJ2-2 | TRBV11-2 | few | CASSLPLNTGELFF | TGTGCCAGCAGCTTACCACTAAACACCGGGGAGCTGTTTTTT
- | TRBJ1-6 | TRBV2 | few | CASNKVYSSYNSPLHF | TGTGCCAGCAATAAGGTCTATAGCTCCTATAATTCACCCCTCCACTTT
TRBD2 | TRBJ2-7 | TRBV10-3 | few | CAISEGTTISYEQYF | TGTGCCATCAGTGAAGGGACTACCATCTCCTACGAGCAGTACTTC
- | TRBJ1-1 | TRBV12-3/TRBV12-4 | many | CASSFGYTEAFF | TGTGCCAGCAGTTTCGGCTACACTGAAGCTTTCTTT
- | TRBJ2-5 | TRBV10-2 | few | CASSDRSLGLKFRETQYF | TGCGCCAGCAGTGACCGTTCGTTGGGACTGAAGTTTAGGGAGACCCAGTACTTC
- | TRBJ1-6 | TRBV19 | few | CASSGVLGSPLHF | TGTGCCAGTAGTGGAGTACTGGGTTCACCCCTCCACTTT
- | TRBJ2-7 | TRBV5-1 | - | CASSLAGYSYEQYF | TGCGCCAGCAGCTTGGCAGGGTACTCCTACGAGCAGTACTTC
- | TRBJ1-2 | TRBV3-1 | - | CASSQGPVNHGYTF | TGTGCCAGCAGCCAAGGTCCGGTAAACCATGGCTACACCTTC
- | TRBJ2-5 | TRBV7-7 | many | CASSSILGTQETQYF | TGTGCTAGCAGCTCCATACTGGGGACCCAAGAGACCCAGTACTTC
TRBD2 | TRBJ2-5 | TRBV5-6 | few | CASSFYLAGDLYQETQYF | TGTGCCAGCAGCTTTTACTTAGCGGGGGACCTGTACCAAGAGACCCAGTACTTC
- | TRBJ2-3 | TRBV20-1 | few | CSARDPSAGSPSTDTQYF | TGCAGTGCTAGAGATCCGTCTGCGGGATCCCCGAGCACAGATACGCAGTATTTT
- | TRBJ2-2 | TRBV7-7 | few | CASSVTQGAGELFF | TGTGCTAGCAGCGTAACACAGGGCGCCGGGGAGCTGTTTTTT
- | TRBJ1-2 | TRBV20-1 | - | CSARGPNPLYTF | TGCAGTGCTAGAGGACCCAACCCTCTCTACACCTTC
- | TRBJ1-2 | TRBV20-1 | few | CSASRGADGYTF | TGCAGTGCTAGTAGGGGGGCGGATGGCTACACCTTC
- | TRBJ2-1 | TRBV11-2 | - | CASSPHPGRYNEQFF | TGTGCCAGCAGCCCCCATCCCGGGAGATACAATGAGCAGTTCTTC
- | TRBJ2-3 | TRBV6-5 | once | CASSYSFGDTDTQYF | TGTGCCAGCAGTTACTCGTTCGGGGACACAGATACGCAGTATTTT
TRBD1 | TRBJ2-5 | TRBV20-1 | few | CSARDHRGLGETQYF | TGCAGTGCTAGAGATCACAGGGGGCTTGGGGAGACCCAGTACTTC
- | TRBJ2-7 | TRBV12-3/TRBV12-4 | - | CASSPWTAYEQYF | TGTGCCAGCAGTCCCTGGACAGCCTACGAGCAGTACTTC
- | TRBJ2-4 | TRBV12-3/TRBV12-4 | few | CASRNQLAKNIQYF | TGTGCCAGCAGAAATCAATTAGCCAAAAACATTCAGTACTTC
- | TRBJ2-3 | TRBV5-1 | few | CASSFTVDSGTDTQYF | TGCGCCAGCAGCTTTACCGTGGACTCTGGCACAGATACGCAGTATTTT
- | TRBJ2-3 | TRBV29-1 | few | CSTTESSVLADTQYF | TGCAGCACAACCGAGTCGTCGGTGTTGGCAGATACGCAGTATTTT
- | TRBJ2-3 | TRBV24-1 | - | CATSDPRKRDTQYF | TGTGCCACCAGTGACCCGAGAAAACGAGATACGCAGTATTTT
- | TRBJ2-3 | TRBV5-1 | - | CASSLPWGGSTDTQYF | TGCGCCAGCAGCTTACCCTGGGGGGGCTCCACAGATACGCAGTATTTT
- | TRBJ1-3 | TRBV20-1 | few | CSANRDSGNTIYF | TGCAGTGCAAACAGGGACTCTGGAAACACCATATATTTT
- | TRBJ1-5 | TRBV20-1 | - | CSASRQGNQPQHF | TGCAGTGCTAGCAGACAGGGCAATCAGCCCCAGCATTTT
TRBD2 | TRBJ2-1 | TRBV20-1 | - | CSATTASGRAMQFF | TGCAGTGCTACCACGGCTAGCGGGAGGGCCATGCAGTTCTTC
- | TRBJ1-5 | TRBV2 | - | CASRKDEISNQPQHF | TGTGCCAGCAGGAAGGATGAAATAAGCAATCAGCCCCAGCATTTT
- | TRBJ2-5 | TRBV6-2/TRBV6-3 | few | CASSYSGAGETQYF | TGTGCCAGCAGTTACTCGGGGGCCGGGGAGACCCAGTACTTC
- | TRBJ2-6 | TRBV5-1 | - | CASSSTVSGANVLTF | TGCGCCAGCAGCTCGACAGTCTCTGGGGCCAACGTCCTGACTTTC
- | TRBJ2-1 | TRBV4-3 | - | CASSQEGWGAFANEQFF | TGCGCCAGCAGCCAAGAGGGGTGGGGGGCGTTCGCGAATGAGCAGTTCTTC
- | TRBJ2-1 | TRBV24-1 | few | CATSVRGSNEQFF | TGTGCCACCAGTGTCCGGGGTAGCAATGAGCAGTTCTTC
TRBD2 | TRBJ2-1 | TRBV20-1 | few | CSASLAGVLNEQFF | TGCAGTGCTAGCCTAGCGGGAGTACTCAATGAGCAGTTCTTC
- | TRBJ2-7 | TRBV5-1 | few | CASSYAVVGVGDYEQYF | TGCGCCAGCAGCTACGCAGTGGTGGGGGTTGGAGACTACGAGCAGTACTTC
TRBD2 | TRBJ2-2 | TRBV20-1 | - | CSAGSGHTGELFF | TGCAGTGCTGGTAGCGGGCACACCGGGGAGCTGTTTTTT
- | TRBJ2-2 | TRBV12-3/TRBV12-4 | many | CASSGVLTGELFF | TGTGCCAGCAGTGGAGTACTCACCGGGGAGCTGTTTTTT
- | TRBJ1-1 | TRBV12-3/TRBV12-4 | few | CASSLSQFNTEAFF | TGTGCCAGCAGTTTAAGTCAGTTCAACACTGAAGCTTTCTTT
- | TRBJ1-2 | TRBV2 | few | CASQMDRANYGYTF | TGTGCCAGCCAAATGGACCGAGCTAACTATGGCTACACCTTC
- | TRBJ1-2 | TRBV5-6 | many | CASSWGDSPLKGGYTF | TGTGCCAGCAGCTGGGGGGACTCACCCTTAAAGGGGGGCTACACCTTC
TRBD2 | TRBJ2-3 | TRBV10-3 | few | CAISEPKGLADDSDTQYF | TGTGCCATCAGTGAGCCCAAAGGACTAGCGGACGATTCGGATACGCAGTATTTT
TRBD2 | TRBJ2-3 | TRBV12-3/TRBV12-4 | few | CASSSPVGGAKDTQYF | TGTGCCAGCAGTTCCCCTGTCGGGGGGGCTAAAGATACGCAGTATTTT
- | TRBJ1-2 | TRBV12-3/TRBV12-4 | few | CASRGDGKNYGYTF | TGTGCCAGCAGGGGGGACGGAAAAAACTATGGCTACACCTTC
TRBD2 | TRBJ2-2 | TRBV4-3 | - | CASSQRLAGANTGELFF | TGCGCCAGCAGCCAGCGACTAGCGGGAGCGAACACCGGGGAGCTGTTTTTT
- | TRBJ2-1 | TRBV20-1 | many | CSAVGRNEQFF | TGCAGTGCCGTTGGTCGCAATGAGCAGTTCTTC
TRBD2 | TRBJ2-3 | TRBV20-1 | - | CSARFGLAGRQDTQYF | TGCAGTGCTAGATTCGGACTAGCGGGAAGGCAAGATACGCAGTATTTT
- | TRBJ2-5 | TRBV5-1 | - | CASSSPRLGDLGETQYF | TGCGCCAGCAGCTCTCCCCGACTGGGGGACTTGGGGGAGACCCAGTACTTC
TRBD2 | TRBJ2-1 | TRBV5-1 | - | CASSPPGGLIKSPFF | TGCGCCAGCAGCCCCCCGGGGGGGTTGATAAAATCGCCGTTCTTC
TRBD1 | TRBJ1-6 | TRBV19 | - | CASGQVQDSPLHF | TGTGCCAGCGGACAGGTTCAGGATTCACCCCTCCACTTT
- | TRBJ1-1 | TRBV20-1 | - | CSALPRISVTEAFF | TGCAGTGCATTACCCCGGATCTCAGTCACTGAAGCTTTCTTT
TRBD2 | TRBJ2-1 | TRBV5-1 | few | CASSLRPTSGLSYNEQFF | TGCGCCAGCAGCCTTCGGCCAACTAGCGGCCTATCCTACAATGAGCAGTTCTTC
TRBD1 | TRBJ1-5 | TRBV12-3/TRBV12-4 | few | CASEQGPGPQHF | TGTGCCAGCGAACAGGGGCCAGGGCCCCAGCATTTT